One and the same sample provided the 13 T cell receptor beta chains below, sequenced in a study of T cell changes during pregnancy in multiple sclerosis (dated by TCRdb to 2018 to 2020). Receptor libraries were prepared by the immunoSEQ multiplex PCR assay. Not all clones reach the TCRdb copy of this immuneACCESS table, which keeps in-frame sequences only. Checked studies attribute under half of the gap to unresolved V genes and leave the rest unexplained. This sample is represented by approximately 47,000 clones; around 94% of them were singletons. The biggest ten clones account for around 0.48% of the sample. This sample comprised CD4+ T cells from peripheral blood mononuclear cells, obtained in the first trimester of pregnancy. The receptors were gathered from a female donor with multiple sclerosis, enrolled in a pregnancy study.

The chain employs TRBV11-2 and TRBJ2-3, with TRBD2 as a possible D gene (5 bases). Trimming removed 3 bases at V and 8 bases at J, with 15 bases between. The germline V gene encodes CDR1 SGHAT and CDR2 FQNNGV. This CDR3 has 14 amino acids. CDR3 amino acids: CASSFRRVEVTQYF. DNA of the CDR3: TGTGCCAGCAGCTTCAGGCGGGTGGAGGTTACGCAGTATTTT.

The rearrangement uses TRBV7-6 and TRBJ2-3, with 8 bases lining up with TRBD2. The CDR3 runs 16 residues. V lost 1 base to trimming and J lost 1 base; unmatched junction nucleotides: 4. CDR1 and CDR2 from the germline V gene are SGHVS and FNYEAQ. CDR3 loop: CASSLGIGGGTDTQYF. Here the CDR3 DNA reads TGTGCCAGCAGCTTAGGGATCGGGGGGGGCACAGATACGCAGTATTTT.

The chain recombines TRBV27 with TRBJ2-6; D is uncertain. This CDR3 is built from 15 residues. V was cut by 1 base and J by 0 bases, with 4 bases left in between. Per the germline V gene, CDR1 is MNHEY and CDR2 is SMNVEV (reference sequence). The CDR3, as DNA: TGTGCCAGCAGTTTATTGAGCTCTGGGGCCAACGTCCTGACTTTC. The encoded protein is CASSLLSSGANVLTF. The full variable domain, in which reference TRBV27 and TRBJ2-6 provide the parts outside the CDR3, is EAQVTQNPRYLITVTGKKLTVTCSQNMNHEYMSWYRQDPGLGLRQIYYSMNVEVTDKGDVPEGYKVSRKEKRNFPLILESPSPNQTSLYFCASSLLSSGANVLTFGAGSRLTVL.

The genes are TRBV6-1 and TRBJ1-2, with TRBD1 matching over 8 bases. J gave up 8 bases and V 5 bases, and 7 bases lay outside the gene matches. The CDR3 contains 13 residues. In germline, CDR1 is MNHNS, CDR2 SASEGT. The chain's CDR3 is CASSWDRNIGYTF. CDR3 DNA: TGTGCCAGCAGTTGGGACAGGAACATAGGCTACACCTTC.

This clone was seen a single time. The V and J genes are TRBV5-5 and TRBJ2-1, with unresolved D. V was trimmed by 0 bases and J by 0 bases, leaving 7 bases between them. The CDR3 has 15 residues. Per germline, CDR1 SGHKS and CDR2 YYEKEE (reference sequence). CDR3 loop: CASSLDDSSYNEQFF. The CDR3 DNA sequence: TGTGCCAGCAGCTTGGATGATAGCTCCTACAATGAGCAGTTCTTC.

The chain carries TRBV9 and TRBJ2-5; tentative D call: TRBD2 (6 bases). Trimming took off 4 bases at V and 4 bases at J, with 17 bases between the two ends. The germline gives CDR1 SGDLS, CDR2 YYNGEE. The CDR3 has 15 residues. CDR3: CASSSLQGTGETQYF. In DNA, the CDR3 is TGTGCCAGCAGCAGTCTTCAAGGGACTGGAGAGACCCAGTACTTC.

This clone showed up just once. The genes are TRBV15 and TRBJ1-6; 8 nucleotides align to TRBD1. This CDR3 has 16 amino acids. The germline V gene has CDR1 LNHNV and CDR2 YYDKDF (reference sequence). V trimming: 1 base; J trimming: 5 bases; junction bases outside the gene matches: 4. CDR3 bases: TGTGCCACCAGCAGAGCTGGACAGGGCCATAATTCACCCCTCCACTTT. It specifies CATSRAGQGHNSPLHF.

V and J are TRBV10-1 and TRBJ1-1; D not certain. The CDR3 covers 16 residues. V lost 2 bases and J 0 bases, leaving 13 bases between the germline ends. Germline V gene data show CDR1 as WNHNN and CDR2 as SYGVQD (reference sequence). This chain's CDR3 is CASSESPGEMNTEAFF. The DNA for the CDR3 is TGCGCCAGCAGTGAGAGTCCCGGAGAGATGAACACTGAAGCTTTCTTT.

CDR3 DNA: TGTGCCAGCTCAGACAGGCACTATGGCTACACCTTC. This gives the protein CASSDRHYGYTF. V gene TRBV2 combines with J gene TRBJ1-2, with a possible D match to TRBD1 (6 bases). Trimming cost V 8 bases and J 3 bases, with 10 bases left between them. The CDR3 runs 12 residues. Germline values: CDR1 SNHLY, CDR2 FYNNEI.

This clone was observed a single time. The chain couples TRBV29-1 to TRBJ1-1; 10 bases map to TRBD1. CDR1 and CDR2 (germline): SQVTM, ANQGSEA. Trimming at V came to 7 bases and at J to 5 bases, leaving 7 bases not matched to a gene. The CDR3 runs to 13 residues. The CDR3 DNA is TGCAGCGCCCCGGGGACAGGGGAAACTGAAGCTTTCTTT. Translation: CSAPGTGETEAFF.

The rearrangement uses TRBV25-1 and TRBJ2-5; 11 bases fit TRBD2. The CDR3 loop spans 16 amino acids. V gave up 4 bases and J gave up 1 base; unmatched junction bases: 5. CDR1 is MGHDK and CDR2 is SYGVNS in the germline V gene. The CDR3 is CASSGGTSGIQETQYF. In DNA, the CDR3 is TGTGCCAGCAGTGGCGGGACTAGCGGAATCCAAGAGACCCAGTACTTC.

The chain employs TRBV25-1 and TRBJ2-3; 7 nucleotides line up with TRBD2. The CDR3 sequence is 14 residues long. Per the germline V gene, CDR1 is MGHDK and CDR2 is SYGVNS. Trimming removed 5 bases from V and 2 bases from J; junction bases left unmatched: 4. The CDR3: CASSFLAVTDTQYF. The CDR3 DNA reads TGTGCCAGCAGTTTCCTAGCGGTCACAGATACGCAGTATTTT.

The gene calls are TRBV5-1 and TRBJ2-7; TRBD1 agrees at 7 bases. The CDR3 has 16 amino acids. V gave up 4 bases and J gave up 0 bases; unmatched junction bases: 10. CDR1 SGHRS and CDR2 YFSETQ come from the germline V gene. This chain's CDR3 is CASSPSPRGFSYEQYF. DNA of the CDR3: TGCGCCAGCAGCCCATCACCCAGGGGGTTCTCCTACGAGCAGTACTTC.